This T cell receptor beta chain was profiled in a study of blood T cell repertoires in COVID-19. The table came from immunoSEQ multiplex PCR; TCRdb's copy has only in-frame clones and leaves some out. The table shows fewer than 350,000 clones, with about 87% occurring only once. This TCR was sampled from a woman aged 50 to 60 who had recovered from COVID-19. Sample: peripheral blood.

CDR3 loop: CASSQGRSDNSPLHF. The CDR3 coding sequence is TGTGCCAGCAGCCAGGGGAGGTCGGATAATTCACCCCTCCACTTT. The rearrangement joins TRBV3-1 (or the pseudogene TRBV3-2) to TRBJ1-6; D remains ambiguous. The CDR3 has 15 residues. The germline V gene encodes CDR1 LGHDT and CDR2 YNNKEL (reference sequence). V was clipped by 3 bases and J by 5 bases, with 11 bases between them.